A single sample is the source of the 10 T cell receptor beta chains below, sequenced in a study of shared clonotypes between healthy human individuals. Repertoires were generated with immunoSEQ multiplex PCR, while TCRdb's copy carries only in-frame clones and drops some. The table lists roughly 2.2 million clones, roughly 92% of them singletons, with roughly 0.34% in the top ten. The sample taken for sequencing was naive CD4+ T cells from PBMCs. Subset defined: CD45RA+ positively selected. The source is a man between 18 and 29 years old in good health. Some clones in this sample may be carry-over from other donors' samples.

In DNA, the CDR3 is TGTGCCAGCAGTTTGTTCGGCCGGGTCGGGGCCTCCAGCTCCTACGAGCAGTACTTC. This translates into CASSLFGRVGASSSYEQYF. The chain employs TRBV28 and TRBJ2-7; D could derive from TRBD1 or TRBD2 (5 bases each). With 3 bases removed from V and 0 bases from J, the gap between germline ends came to 24 bases. Germline assignment: CDR1 MDHEN and CDR2 SYDVKM. This CDR3 is built from 19 residues.

The rearrangement uses TRBV7-2 and TRBJ2-1; TRBD1 agrees at 7 bases. The CDR3 is 15 residues long. The junction had 9 bases not matched to a gene; V was cut back by 6 bases and J by 4 bases. Germline CDR1 and CDR2: SGHTA and FQGNSA. CDR3: CASSWRQGRYNEQFF. The CDR3 nucleotides are TGTGCCAGCAGTTGGCGACAGGGTAGGTACAATGAGCAGTTCTTC.

The J gene is TRBJ2-1, the V gene TRBV7-8; no clear D gene. V lost 1 base to trimming and J lost 5 bases, with 15 bases between them. CDR3 length: 16 residues. CDR1 is SGHVS, CDR2 FQNEAQ, per germline. CDR3 amino acids: CASSLDSAGRNNEQFF. Here the CDR3 DNA reads TGTGCCAGCAGCTTAGATTCAGCTGGAAGGAACAATGAGCAGTTCTTC.

This chain connects TRBV9 to TRBJ2-7; TRBD1 is a possible D gene (5 bases). This CDR3 has 15 residues. The germline V and J ends were trimmed by 0 bases and 0 bases, with 10 bases remaining between them. CDR1 is SGDLS and CDR2 is YYNGEE in the germline V gene. The CDR3, as DNA: TGTGCCAGCAGCGTAGCTGGCGACAGCTCCTACGAGCAGTACTTC. This sequence encodes CASSVAGDSSYEQYF. The entire variable domain, with the rest obtained from reference TRBV9 and TRBJ2-7, is as follows: DSGVTQTPKHLITATGQRVTLRCSPRSGDLSVYWYQQSLDQGLQFLIQYYNGEERAKGNILERFSAQQFPDLHSELNLSSLELGDSALYFCASSVAGDSSYEQYFGPGTRLTVT.

The V call is TRBV29-1, the J call TRBJ2-3; 16 bases map to TRBD2. This CDR3 region has 16 residues. Looked up from germline, CDR1 is SQVTM and CDR2 is ANQGSEA. Unmatched junction bases numbered 6, after V lost 4 bases and J lost 5 bases. The CDR3 region has the DNA TGCAGCGTTGCGGGACTAGCGGGAGGGCGGGGAGATACGCAGTATTTT. Protein sequence: CSVAGLAGGRGDTQYF.

V and J are TRBV28 and TRBJ1-5; D perhaps matches TRBD1 (5 bases). V lost 2 bases to trimming and J lost 0 bases, with 8 bases between them. There are 15 residues in the CDR3. CDR1 MDHEN and CDR2 SYDVKM come from the germline V gene. CDR3 region: CASSLAGVSNQPQHF. CDR3 DNA: TGTGCCAGCAGTTTAGCGGGGGTTAGCAATCAGCCCCAGCATTTT.

The chain recombines TRBV5-8 with TRBJ1-5, with D unclear. This CDR3 has 13 residues. CDR1 and CDR2 (germline): SGHTS, YDEGEE. V shed 0 bases and J shed 5 bases, with 6 bases lying between them. The CDR3 is CASSLETYQPQHF. CDR3 nucleotides: TGTGCCAGCAGCTTGGAAACGTATCAGCCCCAGCATTTT.

V and J are TRBV5-5 and TRBJ1-5, with TRBD1 identical over 11 bases. The CDR3 consists of 17 residues. Germline V gene sequence: CDR1 SGHKS, CDR2 YYEKEE (reference sequence). The ends lost 0 bases at V and 9 bases at J; junction bases unmatched: 11. CDR3 sequence (DNA): TGTGCCAGCAGCTTGGATCGAACCGGGACAGGGGGTGCGCCCCAGCATTTT. It specifies CASSLDRTGTGGAPQHF. The full variable domain, its missing parts supplied by reference TRBV5-5 and TRBJ1-5, is DAGVTQSPTHLIKTRGQQVTLRCSPISGHKSVSWYQQVLGQGPQFIFQYYEKEERGRGNFPDRFSARQFPNYSSELNVNALLLGDSALYLCASSLDRTGTGGAPQHFGDGTRLSIL.

This chain joins TRBV27 and TRBJ2-5, with D hard to call. V lost 9 bases to trimming and J lost 4 bases, with 15 bases between them. Germline V CDR1 and CDR2: MNHEY, SMNVEV (reference sequence). The CDR3 runs 13 residues. This CDR3 reads CASPFSGRETQYF. The CDR3 DNA reads as TGTGCCAGTCCTTTCTCGGGTAGAGAGACCCAGTACTTC.

As concerns this clone: Other DNA sequences in the sample encode the same CDR3. V usage is TRBV28 and J usage is TRBJ2-2, with unresolved D. CDR3 length: 13 residues. Germline CDR1 reads MDHEN; CDR2 reads SYDVKM. Between the trimmed V and J ends, which lost 6 bases and 0 bases, there was a span of 5 bases. The CDR3 DNA reads as TGTGCCAGCAGGCCAACGAACACCGGGGAGCTGTTTTTT. Its translation is CASRPTNTGELFF.